This T cell receptor beta chain was captured by sequencing in a study of control samples from healthy donors and cancer patients (dated by TCRdb to 2018 to 2020). Regarding this clone: No antigen is known for it. No qualities accompany the bases; no much larger clone lies one base away.

The receptor library was made with the immunoSEQ multiplex PCR assay. TCRdb carries this immuneACCESS record with in-frame sequences only. Its versions omit some clonotypes, under half of them owing to an unresolved V gene in the studies checked, with the rest unexplained. For this sample there are about 160,000 clones; 85% to 90% appear just once. The ten biggest clones cover 9.5% to 15% of the sample. CDR1 SGDLS and CDR2 YYNGEE are derived from the germline V gene. The CDR3 sequence holds 16 residues, the cysteine and phenylalanine included. Only CDR3 DNA remains: 48 bases, in frame from the first base. V lost 4 bases and J lost 6 bases, and the count of bases not matched to a germline gene is 12.

The sample was blood. This receptor was taken from a man under 40 in good health. The chain links TRBV9 with TRBJ2-1; the central 8 bases match TRBD2. CDR3 sequence: CASSPRGSGNVNEQFF. The DNA reads as follows: TGTGCCAGCAGCCCCCGGGGTAGCGGGAATGTCAATGAGCAGTTCTTC.